The rows below give T cell receptor beta chains drawn from one sample of a study of T cells in Graves' hyperthyroidism and ophthalmopathy. TCRdb reprocessed the multiplex PCR reads with MiXCR, giving one entry per CDR3 protein. The table includes some 550,000 distinct CDR3 sequences, around 21% detected once. Sequenced: blood. The receptors were sampled from a man aged 18 to 30 with Graves' hyperthyroidism. The CDR3 runs from the conserved cysteine through the conserved F or W. The order of the fields is D gene, J gene, clone size, V gene, CDR3 protein, CDR3 DNA. The D gene is left open where the match is weak. The size of a clone is reported for some rows only, either as once, few or many, or as a class for expanded clones.

NA	TRBJ1-1	NA	TRBV12-3/TRBV12-4	CASIRANTEAFF	TGTGCCAGCATTAGAGCGAACACTGAAGCTTTCTTT
NA	TRBJ2-7	NA	TRBV29-1	CSGSSGTVYEQYF	TGCAGCGGGAGTAGCGGAACTGTCTACGAGCAGTACTTC
TRBD1	TRBJ1-1	once	TRBV5-1	CASSLAEGGHNTEAFF	TGCGCCAGCAGCTTGGCCGAAGGGGGCCATAACACTGAAGCTTTCTTT
NA	TRBJ1-2	many	TRBV24-1	CATSAGHYYGYTF	TGTGCCACCAGTGCGGGACACTACTATGGCTACACCTTC
NA	TRBJ1-1	many	TRBV19	CASRIWDGGTEAFF	TGTGCCAGTAGGATTTGGGACGGGGGGACTGAAGCTTTCTTT
NA	TRBJ1-1	NA	TRBV6-2/TRBV6-3	CASIVGTGTEAFF	TGTGCCAGCATTGTCGGGACTGGCACTGAAGCTTTCTTT
NA	TRBJ1-1	NA	TRBV18	CASSPWRANTEAFF	TGTGCCAGCTCACCGTGGAGGGCGAACACTGAAGCTTTCTTT
NA	TRBJ1-3	NA	TRBV6-1	CASRTGPGDGTIYF	TGTGCCAGCAGAACTGGTCCAGGGGATGGCACCATATATTTT
NA	TRBJ1-2	many	TRBV20-1	CSARGLAQGFYGYTF	TGCAGTGCTAGAGGCTTAGCCCAAGGGTTCTATGGCTACACCTTC
NA	TRBJ2-7	NA	TRBV5-5	CASTTRALTYEQYF	TGTGCCAGCACAACTAGGGCCCTCACCTACGAGCAGTACTTC
NA	TRBJ2-2	many	TRBV28	CASSLWGANTGELFF	TGTGCCAGCAGTTTATGGGGGGCGAACACCGGGGAGCTGTTTTTT
TRBD2	TRBJ2-7	many	TRBV12-3/TRBV12-4	CASSLSSGGSEQYF	TGTGCCAGCAGTTTATCTAGCGGGGGGTCCGAGCAGTACTTC
NA	TRBJ1-1	many	TRBV6-1	CATSLTGMTEAFF	TGTGCCACCTCACTGACAGGTATGACTGAAGCTTTCTTT
TRBD1	TRBJ1-1	many	TRBV11-2	CASSDGTGLGGSTEAFF	TGTGCCAGCAGCGACGGGACAGGGCTCGGAGGGAGCACTGAAGCTTTCTTT
NA	TRBJ1-1	NA	TRBV20-1	CSARDLRNHNTEAFF	TGCAGTGCTAGAGACCTCAGGAACCATAACACTGAAGCTTTCTTT
NA	TRBJ1-1	many	TRBV7-9	CASSFGVVTEAFF	TGTGCCAGCAGCTTCGGCGTGGTAACTGAAGCTTTCTTT
NA	TRBJ2-7	many	TRBV6-5	CASSPTGRDEQYF	TGTGCCAGCAGTCCGACAGGCCGAGACGAGCAGTACTTC
TRBD1	TRBJ2-7	many	TRBV27	CASSFQGAGNEQYF	TGTGCCAGCAGTTTTCAGGGGGCGGGCAACGAGCAGTACTTC
NA	TRBJ2-5	few	TRBV18	CASSPRQQETQYF	TGTGCCAGCTCACCACGACAGCAAGAGACCCAGTACTTC
TRBD1	TRBJ1-1	many	TRBV12-3/TRBV12-4	CASSLQGAGEAFF	TGTGCCAGCAGTCTTCAGGGGGCGGGGGAAGCTTTCTTT
NA	TRBJ2-7	NA	TRBV20-1	CSARLLRGPLTYEQYF	TGCAGTGCTAGACTCCTGCGGGGGCCCTTAACCTACGAGCAGTACTTC
NA	TRBJ2-7	many	TRBV10-3	CAISESISYEQYF	TGTGCCATCAGTGAGTCGATCTCCTACGAGCAGTACTTC